Following are 12 T cell receptor beta chains from one sample sequenced in a study of cytomegalovirus exposure and HLA in healthy donors. The primer mix had 60 Vbeta and 13 Jbeta primers. Profiled with immunoSEQ multiplex PCR; TCRdb holds only in-frame clones, not every one. The profile shows around 160,000 clones, about 71% of them singletons. The sample consisted of PBMCs. The receptor source for this set is a woman between 35 and 50 years old in good health and CMV-seropositive.

The CDR3 DNA sequence: TGTGCCAGCAGCTCATCCGGGACTAGGGGCGAGCAGTACTTC. It is translated as CASSSSGTRGEQYF. The V call is TRBV7-8, the J call TRBJ2-7; 8 positions agree with TRBD2. The germline gives CDR1 SGHVS, CDR2 FQNEAQ. This CDR3 region has 14 residues. V trimming: 4 bases; J trimming: 6 bases; junction bases outside the gene matches: 8.

V is TRBV28 and J is TRBJ2-3, with TRBD2 matching 11 bases. Germline loops: CDR1 MDHEN, CDR2 SYDVKM. There are 14 residues in the CDR3. V gave up 6 bases and J gave up 4 bases; unmatched junction bases: 3. This CDR3 is CASSTSGSADTQYF. The CDR3 bases are TGTGCCAGCAGCACTAGCGGGAGCGCAGATACGCAGTATTTT.

The chain employs TRBV7-3 and TRBJ2-2; possibly TRBD1 for D (6 bases). Trimming removed 5 bases from V and 2 bases from J, with 15 bases in between. In germline, CDR1 is SGHTA, CDR2 FQGTGA. This CDR3 comprises 16 residues. CDR3 residues: CASSPSRDINTGELFF. CDR3 bases: TGTGCCAGCAGCCCGTCCCGGGACATTAACACCGGGGAGCTGTTTTTT.

This clone was seen once. The chain couples TRBV9 to TRBJ2-7; D gene uncertain. Trimming removed 0 bases from V and 1 base from J, with 8 bases in between. The CDR3 covers 14 residues. The V gene's germline CDR1 is SGDLS and CDR2 YYNGEE. CDR3 region: CASSVDGLSYEQYF. CDR3 nucleotide sequence: TGTGCCAGCAGCGTAGATGGGCTATCCTACGAGCAGTACTTC.

The J gene is TRBJ2-2, the V gene TRBV7-2, with 8 bases aligning to TRBD1. Per the germline V gene, CDR1 is SGHTA and CDR2 is FQGNSA. The J segment lost 5 bases and the V segment lost 2 bases, leaving 1 base of the junction unmatched. The CDR3 covers 14 residues. CDR3 sequence reads: CASSLQGATGELFF. The CDR3 nucleotides read TGTGCCAGCAGCTTACAGGGGGCAACCGGGGAGCTGTTTTTT.

The CDR3 spells CASSYSQGRSTGELFF. CDR3 bases: TGTGCCAGCAGTTACTCACAGGGGCGGAGCACCGGGGAGCTGTTTTTT. The chain couples TRBV6-5 to TRBJ2-2; 7 nucleotides agree with TRBD1. Per germline, CDR1 MNHEY and CDR2 SVGAGI. The CDR3 has 16 amino acids. V lost 0 bases and J lost 4; bases outside the gene matches: 5.

This rearrangement joins TRBV19 to TRBJ2-1, with a possible D match to TRBD2 (6 bases). Germline loops: CDR1 LNHDA, CDR2 SQIVND (reference sequence). Trimming took off 5 bases at V and 4 bases at J, with 12 bases between the two ends. The CDR3 length is 14 residues. CDR3: CASSWRELYNEQFF. CDR3 coding DNA: TGTGCCAGTAGTTGGCGGGAACTGTACAATGAGCAGTTCTTC.

The sample holds a few counts of this clone. CDR3 sequence: CASSAGLEAFF. DNA for the CDR3: TGTGCCAGCTCCGCGGGGTTGGAAGCTTTCTTT. The chain is built from TRBV11-3 and TRBJ1-1; D is unclear. Trimming took 8 bases from V and 8 from J, leaving 12 bases between them. This CDR3 region has 11 residues. The germline V gene encodes CDR1 SGHNT and CDR2 YENEEA.

This clone was counted only a few times. The V and J genes are TRBV28 and TRBJ1-1, with TRBD1 matching 7 bases. V lost 3 bases to trimming and J lost 4 bases; unmatched junction nucleotides: 20. From germline, CDR1 is MDHEN and CDR2 SYDVKM. CDR3 length: 19 residues. CDR3 nucleotide sequence: TGTGCCAGCAGTTTTATTCGAGGGCCCCGACAGGGCCGGAGCACTGAAGCTTTCTTT. It codes for CASSFIRGPRQGRSTEAFF.

The chain's CDR3 is CAISEEGAGNEQFF. The CDR3 DNA sequence: TGTGCCATCAGTGAGGAGGGGGCGGGTAATGAGCAGTTCTTC. J is TRBJ2-1 and V is TRBV10-3; 7 bases line up with TRBD1. V was clipped by 2 bases and J by 7 bases; unmatched bases: 5. Germline loops: CDR1 ENHRY, CDR2 SYGVKD. The CDR3 consists of 14 residues.

The chain employs TRBV5-6 and TRBJ2-5, with D possibly matching TRBD2 (6 bases). The last part of the DNA fits TRBJ2-7 better; the J call may be wrong. Per the germline V gene, CDR1 is SGHDT and CDR2 is YYEEEE. The CDR3 runs 14 residues. The CDR3 bases are TGTGCCAGCAGCTTGACGGACGGGAGCCACGAGCAGTACTTC. This codes for CASSLTDGSHEQYF.

Remarks on this clone: One end of the junction varies from germline; a read error may be responsible. This chain uses TRBV7-2 with TRBJ1-5, with TRBD1 as a possible D gene (6 bases). Per germline, CDR1 SGHTA and CDR2 FQGNSA. The CDR3 spans 15 residues. This CDR3 reads CASSSTGYSNQPQNF. CDR3 in DNA: TGTGCCAGCAGCTCGACAGGTTATAGCAATCAGCCCCAGAATTTT.